A single sample gave rise to the 7 T cell receptor beta chains below, sequenced in a study of cytomegalovirus exposure and HLA in healthy donors (dated by TCRdb to 2015 to 2018). Receptors were amplified or captured by the immunoSEQ multiplex PCR assay. For the multiplex PCR, a mixture combining 60 forward primers for TCR Vbeta segments and 13 reverse primers for TCR Jbeta segments was used. TCRdb re-hosts the immuneACCESS table, in-frame sequences only. Its copies lack some clones; in the studies checked, an unresolved V gene accounts for under half of them, and the cause for the rest is not known. The sample table records roughly 180,000 clones; more than 65% of these occur just once. The ten largest clones represent 1.3% of the sample. The sequencing sample was made of PBMCs. These receptor sequences come from a young man in good health and CMV-seronegative.

The chain has TRBV4-2 and TRBJ2-6, with D uncertain. The CDR3 consists of 16 residues. V was shortened by 0 bases and J by 1 base, with 7 bases between the two germline ends. Germline V gene lookup returns CDR1 LGHNA and CDR2 YNFKEQ. CDR3 nucleotide sequence: TGTGCCAGCAGCCAAGATTGGCAGTCTGGGGCCAACGTCCTGACTTTC. Translating it yields CASSQDWQSGANVLTF.

The chain combines TRBV6-5 with TRBJ2-5; 7 bases fit TRBD2. Germline V CDR1 and CDR2: MNHEY, SVGAGI. The CDR3 contains 15 residues. Trimming cost V 7 bases and J 5 bases; bases outside gene matches: 13. DNA for the CDR3: TGTGCCAGCACCAAGACGGGGAGGGATCGGGAGACCCAGTACTTC. Translated, it gives CASTKTGRDRETQYF.

The V gene is TRBV27, the J gene TRBJ1-4; 7 bases agree with TRBD1. Germline loops: CDR1 MNHEY, CDR2 SMNVEV (reference sequence). V was pared by 3 bases and J by 7 bases, with 8 bases of the junction left unmatched. The CDR3 contains 15 residues. CDR3 sequence: CASSLVGGAGEKLFF. DNA for the CDR3: TGTGCCAGCAGTTTGGTAGGGGGCGCCGGTGAAAAACTGTTTTTT.

The rearrangement joins TRBV30 to TRBJ2-3; D unclear. Trimming took off 6 bases at V and 1 base at J, with 5 bases between the two ends. Per the germline V gene, CDR1 is GTSNPN and CDR2 is SVGIG (reference sequence). The CDR3 totals 11 residues. CDR3 DNA sequence: TGTGCCTGTTCCGGCACAGATACGCAGTATTTT. The encoded protein is CACSGTDTQYF.

This sequence joins TRBV18 and TRBJ2-7, with D tentatively TRBD2 (6 bases). The ends were cut back, 6 bases at V and 0 bases at J, with 12 bases in the middle. Germline loops: CDR1 KGHSH, CDR2 LQKENI. The CDR3 consists of 14 residues. Here the CDR3 reads CASSPGLSSYEQYF. CDR3 sequence (DNA): TGTGCCAGCTCCCCGGGACTCAGCTCCTACGAGCAGTACTTC.

Comments on this clone: The junction and the germline gene differ at one end; a read error may be behind it. The chain employs TRBV7-9 and TRBJ1-2; 8 bases fit TRBD1. The germline V gene has CDR1 SEHNR and CDR2 FQNEAQ (reference sequence). The CDR3 consists of 14 residues. CDR3 DNA sequence: TGTTCCAGCAGCCCGCAGGGGGCCTTCGGCGGCTACACCTTC. It translates to CSSSPQGAFGGYTF.

The V gene is TRBV9, the J gene TRBJ2-1; 8 nucleotides align to TRBD2. The J segment lost 8 bases and the V segment lost 7 bases, leaving 14 bases of the junction unmatched. The CDR3 sequence is 15 residues long. CDR1 and CDR2 (germline): SGDLS, YYNGEE. In DNA, the CDR3 is TGTGCCAGCTCCCGACCCCCGGGAGGGGCCGATGAGCAGTTCTTC. Residues: CASSRPPGGADEQFF.